The present T cell receptor beta chain was sequenced within a study of beta chain features in type 1 diabetes. Study-level background: Similarity in age, gender and cell yields was seen between patients and healthy donors.

It was via CD45RO/CCR7/CD25/CD127/CD95/CD27 that CD4+ naive, central memory, regulatory and stem cell-like memory cells were sorted. Worth noting for this clone: Its matching antigen is unknown.

Losses at the gene ends were 1 base for V and 2 bases for J; bases not matched to a gene: 6. Germline V CDR1 and CDR2: SGHTA, FQGNSA. There are 16 residues in the CDR3. Expressed TCRB transcripts were sequenced because the isolated RNA had all been reverse transcribed beforehand. Profiled with immunoSEQ multiplex PCR; TCRdb holds only in-frame clones, not every one. Of over 600,000 clones in the sample, roughly an eighth were seen once. Study findings and constraints: Shortening of TCRB CDR3s, moderate but significant, appeared in all four CD4+ subsets of Type 1 diabetes patients. A potential influence of HLA type upon TCRB rearrangement remained unresolved herein. Among type 1 diabetes patients, VDJ junctions had fewer insertions and more deletions.

What was sequenced was naive CD4+ T cells from blood. The gene calls are TRBV7-2 and TRBJ2-3; 7 bases align to TRBD2. This TCR derives from a man younger than 40 with type 1 diabetes. In DNA, the CDR3 is TGTGCCAGCAGCTTAGTGGGGGGGAGCTCCACAGATACGCAGTATTTT. It specifies CASSLVGGSSTDTQYF.